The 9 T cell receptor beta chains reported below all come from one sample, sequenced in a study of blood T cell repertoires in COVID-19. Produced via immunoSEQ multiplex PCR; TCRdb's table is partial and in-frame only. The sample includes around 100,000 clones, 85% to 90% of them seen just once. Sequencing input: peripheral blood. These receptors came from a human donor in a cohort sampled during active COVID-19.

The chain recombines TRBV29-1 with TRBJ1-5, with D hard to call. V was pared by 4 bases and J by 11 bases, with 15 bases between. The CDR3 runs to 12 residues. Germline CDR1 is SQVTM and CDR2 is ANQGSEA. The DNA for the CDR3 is TGCAGCGTTGGAGAGGGTTTGGAGTCCCAGCATTTT. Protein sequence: CSVGEGLESQHF.

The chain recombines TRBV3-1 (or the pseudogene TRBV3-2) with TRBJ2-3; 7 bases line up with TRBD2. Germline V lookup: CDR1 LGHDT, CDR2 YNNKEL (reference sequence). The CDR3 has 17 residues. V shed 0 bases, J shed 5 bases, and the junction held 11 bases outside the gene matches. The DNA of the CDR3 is TGTGCCAGCAGCCAAGACCCCATTCGCGGGAGTATAGATACGCAGTATTTT. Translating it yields CASSQDPIRGSIDTQYF.

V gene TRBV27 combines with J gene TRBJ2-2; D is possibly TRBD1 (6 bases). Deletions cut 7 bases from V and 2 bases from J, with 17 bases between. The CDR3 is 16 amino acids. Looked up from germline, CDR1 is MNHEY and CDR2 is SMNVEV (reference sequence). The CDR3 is CASTTGWGLNTGELFF. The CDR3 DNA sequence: TGTGCCAGCACCACCGGATGGGGGCTCAACACCGGGGAGCTGTTTTTT.

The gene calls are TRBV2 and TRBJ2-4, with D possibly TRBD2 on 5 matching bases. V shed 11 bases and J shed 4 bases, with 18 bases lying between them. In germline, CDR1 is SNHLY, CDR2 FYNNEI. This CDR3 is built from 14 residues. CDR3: CAGRSWTGKNIQYF. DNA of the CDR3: TGTGCCGGCCGAAGTTGGACTGGGAAAAACATTCAGTACTTC.

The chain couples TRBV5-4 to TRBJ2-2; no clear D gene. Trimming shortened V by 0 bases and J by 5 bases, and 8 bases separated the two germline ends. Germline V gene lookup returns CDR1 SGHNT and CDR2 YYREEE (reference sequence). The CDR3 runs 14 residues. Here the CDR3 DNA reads TGTGCCAGCAGCTTGGCCGGAGATACCGGGGAGCTGTTTTTT. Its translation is CASSLAGDTGELFF. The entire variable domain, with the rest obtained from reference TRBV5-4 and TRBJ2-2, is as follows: ETGVTQSPTHLIKTRGQQVTLRCSSQSGHNTVSWYQQALGQGPQFIFQYYREEENGRGNFPPRFSGLQFPNYSSELNVNALELDDSALYLCASSLAGDTGELFFGEGSRLTVL.

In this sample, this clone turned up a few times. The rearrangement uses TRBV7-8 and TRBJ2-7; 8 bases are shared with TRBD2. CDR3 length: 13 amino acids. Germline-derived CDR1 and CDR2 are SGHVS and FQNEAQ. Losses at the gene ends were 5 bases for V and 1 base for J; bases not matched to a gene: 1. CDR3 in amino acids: CASSPGGSYEQYF. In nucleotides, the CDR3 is TGTGCCAGCAGCCCGGGGGGGTCCTACGAGCAGTACTTC. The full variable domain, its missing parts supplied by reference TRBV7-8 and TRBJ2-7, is GAGVSQSPRYKVAKRGQDVALRCDPISGHVSLFWYQQALGQGPEFLTYFQNEAQLDKSGLPSDRFFAERPEGSVSTLKIQRTQQEDSAVYLCASSPGGSYEQYFGPGTRLTVT.

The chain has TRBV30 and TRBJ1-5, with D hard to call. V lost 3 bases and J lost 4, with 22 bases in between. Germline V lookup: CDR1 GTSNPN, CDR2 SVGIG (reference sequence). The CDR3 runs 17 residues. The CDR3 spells CAWSPWVGGRANQPQHF. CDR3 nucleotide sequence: TGTGCCTGGAGCCCCTGGGTGGGAGGGCGCGCAAATCAGCCCCAGCATTTT.

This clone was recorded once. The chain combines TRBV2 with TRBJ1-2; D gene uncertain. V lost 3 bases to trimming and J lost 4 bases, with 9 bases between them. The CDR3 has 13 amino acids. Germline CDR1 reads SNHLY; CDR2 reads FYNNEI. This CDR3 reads CASSEQNLYGYTF. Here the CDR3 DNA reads TGTGCCAGCAGTGAGCAGAACCTCTATGGCTACACCTTC. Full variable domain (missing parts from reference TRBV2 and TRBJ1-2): EPEVTQTPSHQVTQMGQEVILRCVPISNHLYFYWYRQILGQKVEFLVSFYNNEISEKSEIFDDQFSVERPDGSNFTLKIRSTKLEDSAMYFCASSEQNLYGYTFGSGTRLTVV.

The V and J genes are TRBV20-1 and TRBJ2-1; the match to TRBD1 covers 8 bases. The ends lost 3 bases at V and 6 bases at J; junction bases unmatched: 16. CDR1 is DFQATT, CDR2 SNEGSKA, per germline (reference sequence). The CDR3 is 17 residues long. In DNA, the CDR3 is TGCAGTGCTAGTGACCTCTCCGGAGGACAGGGAATCAATGAGCAGTTCTTC. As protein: CSASDLSGGQGINEQFF.